This T cell receptor (beta chain) was captured by sequencing in a study of T cells in Graves' hyperthyroidism and ophthalmopathy. With respect to this clonotype: Just one base apart from a much larger clone, this may be a read error.

Amplification targeted TCR beta CDR3 regions from RNA transcripts. The HTBI primer set drove a first-round RT-PCR of the TCR CDR3. TCRdb reprocessed the multiplex PCR reads via MiXCR and lists one record per CDR3 protein. This table holds some 350,000 distinct CDR3 sequences, 15% to 19% found once. This CDR3 has 15 residues. Germline lookup yields CDR1 SEHNR and CDR2 FQNEAQ (reference sequence). Sequencing was performed on blood. This chain joins TRBV7-9 and TRBJ2-5, with 10 nucleotides matching TRBD1. This TCR was recovered from a woman in her late teens or twenties with Graves' hyperthyroidism that later progressed to Graves' ophthalmopathy. The CDR3 DNA follows: TGTTCCAGCAGCTTAGGTGGGACAGGGGCAGAGACCCAGTACTTC. Translation: CSSSLGGTGAETQYF.